A single sample is the source of the 25 T cell receptor beta chains below, sequenced in a study of T-cell memory formation after mild COVID-19. TCRdb re-called the 5' RACE reads with MiXCR, one entry per CDR3 protein. The sample contains approximately 250,000 distinct CDR3 sequences, approximately 16% of which appear only once. The sequenced material came from PBMCs or a T cell subset sorted from them (not recorded which). Receptor source: a young man who had mild COVID-19 (a few samples of this study predate the infection). Cell type and time point are not known.

The V and J genes are TRBV4-2 and TRBJ2-1, with 8 bases identical to TRBD2. The CDR3 length is 16 residues. In germline, CDR1 is LGHNA, CDR2 YNFKEQ. Unmatched junction bases numbered 8, after V lost 0 bases and J lost 7 bases. This chain's CDR3 is CASSQEAGGAWNEQFF. CDR3 coding DNA: TGTGCCAGCAGCCAAGAAGCCGGGGGGGCCTGGAATGAGCAGTTCTTC.

The chain is built from TRBV10-3 and TRBJ2-7, with unresolved D. CDR3 length: 11 amino acids. Trimming took off 10 bases at V and 5 bases at J, with 12 bases between the two ends. CDR1 is ENHRY, CDR2 SYGVKD, per germline. The CDR3 region has the DNA TGTGCCACCATCGGCGGAAACGAGCAGTACTTC. It specifies CATIGGNEQYF.

The table lists this clonotype with a few counts. This chain joins TRBV2 and TRBJ1-1, with 7 bases that match TRBD1. V was clipped by 6 bases and J by 0 bases; unmatched bases: 7. Germline V lookup: CDR1 SNHLY, CDR2 FYNNEI. This CDR3 is built from 15 residues. The CDR3 protein is CASSAQGTMNTEAFF. The CDR3 region has the DNA TGTGCCAGCAGCGCACAGGGGACCATGAACACTGAAGCTTTCTTT.

The chain links TRBV5-1 to TRBJ1-4; D not resolved. Germline assignment: CDR1 SGHRS and CDR2 YFSETQ. The CDR3 is 14 residues long. Trimming took 0 bases from V and 7 from J, leaving 10 bases between them. CDR3 in amino acids: CASSLGGQSEKLFF. DNA of the CDR3: TGCGCCAGCAGCTTGGGGGGTCAGAGTGAAAAACTGTTTTTT.

The sample holds a few counts of this clonotype. V gene TRBV14 combines with J gene TRBJ1-1, with 9 bases aligning to TRBD1. Germline values: CDR1 SGHDN, CDR2 FVKESK. V lost 9 bases, J lost 0 bases, and 2 bases stayed unmatched. The CDR3 length is 13 residues. The CDR3 here is CARGQGLNTEAFF. For the CDR3, the DNA is TGTGCCAGAGGACAGGGGTTGAACACTGAAGCTTTCTTT.

At least ten counts were recorded for this clonotype. For the CDR3, the DNA is TGTGCCAGCAGCCCCCGTGGTAGCGGGGGACCCACAGATACGCAGTATTTT. Translating gives CASSPRGSGGPTDTQYF. This chain joins TRBV9 and TRBJ2-3, with 9 bases that match TRBD2. The CDR3 totals 17 residues. The germline V gene encodes CDR1 SGDLS and CDR2 YYNGEE. V lost 4 bases and J lost 2; bases outside the gene matches: 11.

This clonotype was found a few times. The chain couples TRBV7-2 to TRBJ1-2, with D possibly TRBD1 on 6 matching bases. The CDR3 is made up of 13 amino acids. Germline V gene data show CDR1 as SGHTA and CDR2 as FQGNSA. V was trimmed by 4 bases and J by 4 bases, leaving 10 bases between them. In DNA form, the CDR3 reads TGTGCCAGCAGCTCGGGACAAATCTATGGCTACACCTTC. This encodes CASSSGQIYGYTF.

There are a few counts of this clonotype. The V gene is TRBV7-2, the J gene TRBJ2-1, with D perhaps matching TRBD1 (5 bases). V lost 5 bases, J lost 0 bases, and 11 bases lay in between. Germline values: CDR1 SGHTA, CDR2 FQGNSA. The CDR3 is made up of 15 amino acids. The CDR3 sequence is CASSPRTHSYNEQFF. CDR3 in DNA: TGTGCCAGCAGCCCTCGGACACACTCCTACAATGAGCAGTTCTTC.

Concerning this clonotype: One end of the junction is discordant with germline, which a read error may explain. The chain is built from TRBV9 and TRBJ2-7; D call uncertain. The CDR3 spans 13 residues. From germline, CDR1 is SGDLS and CDR2 YYNGEE. The chain's CDR3 is CASSAAAFGTVTF. DNA of the CDR3: TGTGCCAGCAGCGCAGCCGCATTCGGCACGGTAACCTTC.

This clonotype has more than one count but fewer than ten. The V and J genes are TRBV5-1 and TRBJ1-5; D call uncertain. Trimming removed 0 bases at V and 2 bases at J, with 15 bases between. Germline V gene data show CDR1 as SGHRS and CDR2 as YFSETQ. This CDR3 contains 17 residues. The CDR3 protein is CASSLAPAGLGNQPQHF. DNA of the CDR3: TGCGCCAGCAGCTTGGCCCCAGCAGGCCTCGGCAATCAGCCCCAGCATTTT.

This clonotype came up a few times. The CDR3 region is CSANPGAFF. The CDR3 DNA follows: TGCAGCGCCAATCCAGGTGCTTTCTTT. This chain joins TRBV29-1 and TRBJ1-1; the D is unclear. CDR3 size: 9 residues. V lost 7 bases and J lost 11, with 11 bases in between. Germline V gene sequence: CDR1 SQVTM, CDR2 ANQGSEA.

At least ten counts were recorded for this clonotype. The chain joins TRBV5-1 to TRBJ2-2; D remains ambiguous. The CDR3 totals 16 residues. The V end lost 0 bases, the J end lost 3 bases, and 12 bases lay between the germline ends. Germline CDR1 and CDR2: SGHRS and YFSETQ. CDR3 sequence reads: CASSLVFSGDTGELFF. The CDR3 nucleotides are TGCGCCAGCAGCTTGGTCTTTTCTGGGGACACCGGGGAGCTGTTTTTT.

This clonotype occurred a few times. The rearrangement links TRBV7-2 to TRBJ1-2; no clear D. V was clipped by 5 bases and J by 5 bases, with 15 bases between them. Germline CDR1 SGHTA, CDR2 FQGNSA. The CDR3 is 14 amino acids. CDR3 protein: CASSDPPGMYGYTF. CDR3 in DNA: TGTGCCAGCAGCGACCCCCCGGGGATGTATGGCTACACCTTC.

This clonotype has a count of ten or more. V gene TRBV5-1 combines with J gene TRBJ1-1, with D tentatively TRBD1 (5 bases). V was pared by 0 bases and J by 4 bases, with 10 bases between. Per the germline V gene, CDR1 is SGHRS and CDR2 is YFSETQ. CDR3 length: 14 amino acids. CDR3 in DNA: TGCGCCAGCAGCTTGGCCCCAGGGACCACTGAAGCTTTCTTT. The encoded protein is CASSLAPGTTEAFF.

This clonotype came up many times. This chain connects TRBV2 to TRBJ1-4, with D tentatively TRBD1 (6 bases). Trimming pared 4 bases from V and 6 bases from J, leaving 6 bases between. The CDR3 length is 12 residues. CDR1 and CDR2 (germline): SNHLY, FYNNEI. The CDR3, as DNA: TGTGCCAGCAGTGGGACAGATGAAAAACTGTTTTTT. Its protein product is CASSGTDEKLFF.

The V call is TRBV7-3, the J call TRBJ2-5; D tentatively reads TRBD1 or TRBD2 (5 bases each). Germline loops: CDR1 SGHTA, CDR2 FQGTGA. The length of the CDR3 is 14 residues. Trimming pared 4 bases from V and 1 base from J, leaving 10 bases between. The CDR3 protein is CASSSPGPQETQYF. The DNA of the CDR3 is TGTGCCAGCAGCTCTCCGGGACCCCAAGAGACCCAGTACTTC.

The genes are TRBV5-4 and TRBJ1-2; the D is unclear. Looked up from germline, CDR1 is SGHNT and CDR2 is YYREEE (reference sequence). The CDR3 is made up of 14 amino acids. Trimming stripped 4 bases from V and 7 bases from J, with 17 bases between. The CDR3 here is CASSPTLSGGGYTF. The CDR3 region has the DNA TGTGCCAGCAGCCCGACGTTGTCGGGCGGTGGCTACACCTTC.

In this sample, this clonotype turned up a few times. This chain links TRBV29-1 with TRBJ2-5; D might be TRBD1 (6 bases). This CDR3 is built from 11 residues. CDR1 and CDR2 from the germline V gene are SQVTM and ANQGSEA. V lost 4 bases and J lost 4, with 7 bases in between. The CDR3 coding sequence is TGCAGCGTTGGAGGGGGAGAGACCCAGTACTTC. Amino acid sequence: CSVGGGETQYF.

This clonotype was observed a few times. This chain uses TRBV4-1 with TRBJ1-5, with D unclear. V dropped 3 bases and J dropped 1 base, with 10 bases sitting between them. This CDR3 spans 15 amino acids. The V gene's germline CDR1 is MGHRA and CDR2 YSYEKL. In DNA, the CDR3 is TGCGCCAGCAGCCATGGCGCGGCCAGCAATCAGCCCCAGCATTTT. It translates to CASSHGAASNQPQHF.

V is TRBV5-1 and J is TRBJ1-2, with 8 bases aligning to TRBD1. V lost 4 bases to trimming and J lost 5 bases; unmatched junction nucleotides: 10. Germline-derived CDR1 and CDR2 are SGHRS and YFSETQ. CDR3 size: 15 residues. CDR3 DNA: TGCGCCAGCAGCCCCCAGCGGACAGGGAATTATGGCTACACCTTC. Protein sequence: CASSPQRTGNYGYTF.

This clonotype was seen more than once but under ten times. The rearrangement uses TRBV18 and TRBJ2-6; a weak D match, TRBD1 (5 bases). V gave up 2 bases and J gave up 2 bases, with 10 bases separating them. Per germline, CDR1 KGHSH and CDR2 LQKENI. This CDR3 is built from 16 residues. Written as DNA, the CDR3 is TGTGCCAGCTCACCAGGTTTAGGGGCTGGGGCCAACGTCCTGACTTTC. It codes for CASSPGLGAGANVLTF.

This clonotype was detected many times. In DNA, the CDR3 is TGCGCCAGCAGCTTCGTCCCGGGGGCGAACACTGAAGCTTTCTTT. Protein: CASSFVPGANTEAFF. This rearrangement joins TRBV5-1 to TRBJ1-1; TRBD1 might be the D (6 bases). V shed 2 bases and J shed 1 base, with 12 bases lying between them. The CDR3 sequence is 15 residues long. The germline V gene has CDR1 SGHRS and CDR2 YFSETQ.

This clonotype was detected only a few times. This chain connects TRBV12-3 or TRBV12-4 to TRBJ1-2, with no clear D. The CDR3 is 13 residues long. V was pared by 5 bases and J by 4 bases, with 11 bases between. CDR3 loop: CASSDDRGYGYTF. DNA of the CDR3: TGTGCCAGCAGTGATGACCGAGGCTATGGCTACACCTTC.

This clonotype was seen only a few times. The chain recombines TRBV21-1 with TRBJ2-1; no check of the table's D call, TRBD2, against the DNA was made. TRBV21-1 is classified as a pseudogene. This CDR3 region has 18 residues. The CDR3: CASSKAQERGGQNNEQFF. CDR3 nucleotides: TGTGCCAGCAGCAAAGCGCAAGAGCGGGGGGGCCAAAACAATGAGCAGTTCTTC.

J is TRBJ2-3 and V is TRBV27, with D hard to call. Germline V lookup: CDR1 MNHEY, CDR2 SMNVEV (reference sequence). V was pared by 3 bases and J by 4 bases, with 14 bases between. The CDR3 runs to 15 residues. CDR3 amino acids: CASSFLAGGADTQYF. For the CDR3, the DNA is TGTGCCAGCAGTTTCCTGGCAGGTGGGGCAGATACGCAGTATTTT.